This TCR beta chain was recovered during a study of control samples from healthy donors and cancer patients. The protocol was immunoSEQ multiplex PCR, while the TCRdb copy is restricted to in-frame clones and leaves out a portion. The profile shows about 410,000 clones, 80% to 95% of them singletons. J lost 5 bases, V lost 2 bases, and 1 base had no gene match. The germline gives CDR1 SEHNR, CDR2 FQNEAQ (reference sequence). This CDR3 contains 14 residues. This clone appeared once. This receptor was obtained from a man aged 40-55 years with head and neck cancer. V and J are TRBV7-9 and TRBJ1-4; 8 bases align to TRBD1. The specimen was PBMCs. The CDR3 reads CASSLRQGNEKLFF. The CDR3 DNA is TGTGCCAGCAGCTTAAGACAGGGGAATGAAAAACTGTTTTTT.